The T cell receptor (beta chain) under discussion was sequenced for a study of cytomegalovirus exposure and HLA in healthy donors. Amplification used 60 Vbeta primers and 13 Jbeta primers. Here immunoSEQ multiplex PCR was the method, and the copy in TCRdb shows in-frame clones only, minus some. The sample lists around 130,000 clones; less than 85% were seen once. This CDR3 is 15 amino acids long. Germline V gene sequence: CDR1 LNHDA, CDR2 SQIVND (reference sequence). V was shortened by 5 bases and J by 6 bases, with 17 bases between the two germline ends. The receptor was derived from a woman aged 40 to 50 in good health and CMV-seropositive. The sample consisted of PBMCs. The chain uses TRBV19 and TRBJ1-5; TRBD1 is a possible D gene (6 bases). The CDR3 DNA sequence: TGTGCCAGTAGTGTAACCACAGGGTTAAGTCAGCCCCAGCATTTT. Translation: CASSVTTGLSQPQHF.